This T cell receptor (beta chain) was sequenced in a study of cytotoxic CD8 clonotypes in ibrutinib-treated CLL. Study-wide results and limits: Clonality rose at ibrutinib response, held steady in sustained remission, and fell toward baseline at progression.

A 1 in 200,000 to 1 in 1 million T cell depth was the sequencing target. Here immunoSEQ multiplex PCR was the method, and the copy in TCRdb shows in-frame clones only, minus some. This sample has some 200,000 clones, with around 70% found just once. CDR1 and CDR2 from the germline V gene are MNHEY and SVGAGI. Trimming shortened V by 6 bases and J by 5 bases, and 10 bases separated the two germline ends. The CDR3 is made up of 12 amino acids. In the case of this clone: Its antigen is not identified.

The TCR was taken from a human donor with chronic lymphocytic leukemia. Source: PBMCs, taken after 12 months of ibrutinib treatment. The chain uses TRBV6-5 and TRBJ2-5; TRBD2 is a possible D gene (5 bases). This CDR3 is CASRSLEETQYF. The CDR3 region has the DNA TGTGCCAGCAGATCACTAGAGGAGACCCAGTACTTC.